The source of this T cell receptor (beta chain) is a study of CD8 T cells in ankylosing spondylitis. Overall study results and limits: For ankylosing spondylitis blood, a TCR beta motif of about eight highly homologous variants appeared characteristic.

Trimming cost V 7 bases and J 4 bases; bases outside gene matches: 11. The germline gives CDR1 SNHLY, CDR2 FYNNEI. This CDR3 contains 15 residues. This clonotype was counted ten times or more. Its matching antigen is unknown. For TCR beta, libraries came from quantitative 5'-RACE with molecular barcodes. TCRdb reprocessed the 5' RACE reads with MiXCR, giving one entry per CDR3 protein. The sample lists some 220,000 distinct CDR3 sequences; under 12% were seen once. Sequencing was performed on blood, either unsorted or a sorted T cell fraction (not recorded which). The sequence was collected from a male donor with ankylosing spondylitis or in good health (not recorded which). The V and J genes are TRBV2 and TRBJ2-5, with TRBD2 identical over 8 bases. CDR3 region: CASMDGGAYRETQYF. CDR3 coding DNA: TGTGCCAGCATGGACGGGGGGGCCTATCGAGAGACCCAGTACTTC. Combining the CDR3 with reference TRBV2 and TRBJ2-5 gives the whole variable domain EPEVTQTPSHQVTQMGQEVILRCVPISNHLYFYWYRQILGQKVEFLVSFYNNEISEKSEIFDDQFSVERPDGSNFTLKIRSTKLEDSAMYFCASMDGGAYRETQYFGPGTRLLVL.